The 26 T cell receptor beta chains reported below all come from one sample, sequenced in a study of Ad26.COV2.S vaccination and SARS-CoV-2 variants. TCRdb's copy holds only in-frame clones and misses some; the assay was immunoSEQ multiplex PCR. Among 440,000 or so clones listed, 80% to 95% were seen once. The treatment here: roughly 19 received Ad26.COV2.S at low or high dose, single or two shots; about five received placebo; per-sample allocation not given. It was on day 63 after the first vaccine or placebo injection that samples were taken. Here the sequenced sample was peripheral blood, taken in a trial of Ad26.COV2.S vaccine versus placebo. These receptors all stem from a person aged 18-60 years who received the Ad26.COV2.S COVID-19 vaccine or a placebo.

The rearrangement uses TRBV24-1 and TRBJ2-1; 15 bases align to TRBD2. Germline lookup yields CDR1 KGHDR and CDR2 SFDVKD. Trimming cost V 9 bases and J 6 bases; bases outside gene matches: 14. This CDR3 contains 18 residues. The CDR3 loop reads CATGKGLAGGELVNEQFF. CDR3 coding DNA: TGTGCCACCGGAAAGGGACTAGCGGGAGGAGAATTAGTCAATGAGCAGTTCTTC.

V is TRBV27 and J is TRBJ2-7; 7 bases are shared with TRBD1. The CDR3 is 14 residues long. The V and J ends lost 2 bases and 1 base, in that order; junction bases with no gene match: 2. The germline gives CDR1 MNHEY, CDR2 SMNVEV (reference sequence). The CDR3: CASSLTGVSYEQYF. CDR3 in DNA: TGTGCCAGCAGTTTAACAGGGGTTTCCTACGAGCAGTACTTC.

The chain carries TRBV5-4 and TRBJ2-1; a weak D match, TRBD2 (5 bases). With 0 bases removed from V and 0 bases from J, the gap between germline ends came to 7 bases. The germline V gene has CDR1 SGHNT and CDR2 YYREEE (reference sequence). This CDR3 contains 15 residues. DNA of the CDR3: TGTGCCAGCAGCTTGGCCGGGGACTCCTACAATGAGCAGTTCTTC. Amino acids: CASSLAGDSYNEQFF. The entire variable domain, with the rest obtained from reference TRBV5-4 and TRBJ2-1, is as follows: ETGVTQSPTHLIKTRGQQVTLRCSSQSGHNTVSWYQQALGQGPQFIFQYYREEENGRGNFPPRFSGLQFPNYSSELNVNALELDDSALYLCASSLAGDSYNEQFFGPGTRLTVL.

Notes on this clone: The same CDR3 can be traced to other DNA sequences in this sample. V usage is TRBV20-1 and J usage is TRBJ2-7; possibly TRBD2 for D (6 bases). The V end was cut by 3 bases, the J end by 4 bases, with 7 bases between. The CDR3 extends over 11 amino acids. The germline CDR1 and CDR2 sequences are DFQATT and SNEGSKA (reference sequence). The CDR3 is CSASGGYEQYF. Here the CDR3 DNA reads TGCAGTGCTAGCGGGGGATACGAGCAGTACTTC.

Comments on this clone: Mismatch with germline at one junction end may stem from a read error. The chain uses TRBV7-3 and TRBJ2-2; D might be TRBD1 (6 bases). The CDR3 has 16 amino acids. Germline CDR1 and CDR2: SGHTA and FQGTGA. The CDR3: CASSVTKGGPTGELFF. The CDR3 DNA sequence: TGTGCCAGCAGCGTAACTAAAGGGGGTCCCACCGGGGAGCTGTTTTTT.

CDR3: CASSGVRESYEQYF. The CDR3 DNA follows: TGTGCCAGCAGTGGAGTCAGGGAGTCCTACGAGCAGTACTTC. The chain employs TRBV2 and TRBJ2-7; D may correspond to TRBD1 or TRBD2 (5 bases each). The ends were cut back, 4 bases at V and 1 base at J, with 11 bases in the middle. The germline V gene has CDR1 SNHLY and CDR2 FYNNEI. CDR3 length: 14 amino acids. The variable domain in full, completed from reference TRBV2 and TRBJ2-7, reads EPEVTQTPSHQVTQMGQEVILRCVPISNHLYFYWYRQILGQKVEFLVSFYNNEISEKSEIFDDQFSVERPDGSNFTLKIRSTKLEDSAMYFCASSGVRESYEQYFGPGTRLTVT.

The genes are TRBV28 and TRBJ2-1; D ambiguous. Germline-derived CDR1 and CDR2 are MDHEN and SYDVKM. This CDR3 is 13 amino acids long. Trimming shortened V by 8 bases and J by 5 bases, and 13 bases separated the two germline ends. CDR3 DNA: TGTGCCAGCCCAAGAAGGATAGACAATGAGCAGTTCTTC. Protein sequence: CASPRRIDNEQFF.

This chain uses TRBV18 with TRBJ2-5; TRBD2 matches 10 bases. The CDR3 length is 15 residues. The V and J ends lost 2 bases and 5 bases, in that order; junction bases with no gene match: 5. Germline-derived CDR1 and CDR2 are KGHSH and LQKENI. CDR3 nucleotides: TGTGCCAGCTCACCAGAGAGCGGGAGGGTGGAGACCCAGTACTTC. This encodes CASSPESGRVETQYF. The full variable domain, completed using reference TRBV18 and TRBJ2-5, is NAGVMQNPRHLVRRRGQEARLRCSPMKGHSHVYWYRQLPEEGLKFMVYLQKENIIDESGMPKERFSAEFPKEGPSILRIQQVVRGDSAAYFCASSPESGRVETQYFGPGTRLLVL.

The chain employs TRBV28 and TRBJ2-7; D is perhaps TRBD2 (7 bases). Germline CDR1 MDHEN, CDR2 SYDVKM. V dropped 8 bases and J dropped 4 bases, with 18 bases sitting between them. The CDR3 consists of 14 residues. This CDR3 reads CASRTAGSSYEQYF. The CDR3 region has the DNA TGTGCCAGCCGGACAGCGGGGTCTAGTTACGAGCAGTACTTC.

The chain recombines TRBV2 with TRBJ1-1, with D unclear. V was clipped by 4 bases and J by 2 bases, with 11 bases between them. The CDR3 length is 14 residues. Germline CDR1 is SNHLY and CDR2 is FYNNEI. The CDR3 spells CASSAGWRNTEAFF. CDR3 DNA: TGTGCCAGCAGTGCTGGGTGGAGAAACACTGAAGCTTTCTTT.

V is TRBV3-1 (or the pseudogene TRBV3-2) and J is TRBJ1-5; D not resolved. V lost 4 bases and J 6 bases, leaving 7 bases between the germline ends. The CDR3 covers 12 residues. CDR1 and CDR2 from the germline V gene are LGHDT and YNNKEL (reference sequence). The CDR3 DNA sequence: TGTGCCAGCAGCCGGATGGGTCAGCCCCAGCATTTT. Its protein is CASSRMGQPQHF.

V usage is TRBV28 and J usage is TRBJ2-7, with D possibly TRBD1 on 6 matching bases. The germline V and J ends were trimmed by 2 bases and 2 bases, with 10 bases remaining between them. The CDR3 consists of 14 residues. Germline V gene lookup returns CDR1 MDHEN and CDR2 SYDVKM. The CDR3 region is CASSLRQAPYEQYF. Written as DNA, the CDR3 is TGTGCCAGCAGTTTACGACAGGCCCCCTACGAGCAGTACTTC.

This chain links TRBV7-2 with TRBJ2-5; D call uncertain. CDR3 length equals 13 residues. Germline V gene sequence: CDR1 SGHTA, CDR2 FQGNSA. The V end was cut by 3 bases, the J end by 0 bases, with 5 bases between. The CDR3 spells CASSFTYQETQYF. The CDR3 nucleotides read TGTGCCAGCAGCTTCACTTACCAAGAGACCCAGTACTTC.

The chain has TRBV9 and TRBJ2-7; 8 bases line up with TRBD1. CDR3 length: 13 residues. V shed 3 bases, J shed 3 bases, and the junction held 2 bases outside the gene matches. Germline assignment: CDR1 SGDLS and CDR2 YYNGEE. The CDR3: CASSDGQGYEQYF. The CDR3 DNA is TGTGCCAGCAGCGACGGACAGGGCTACGAGCAGTACTTC.

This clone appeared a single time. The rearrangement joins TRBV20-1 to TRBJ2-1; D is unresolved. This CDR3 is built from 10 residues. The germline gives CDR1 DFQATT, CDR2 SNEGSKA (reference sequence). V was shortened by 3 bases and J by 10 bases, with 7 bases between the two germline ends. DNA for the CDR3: TGCAGTGCTAGGGACGAAGAGCAGTTCTTC. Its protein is CSARDEEQFF.

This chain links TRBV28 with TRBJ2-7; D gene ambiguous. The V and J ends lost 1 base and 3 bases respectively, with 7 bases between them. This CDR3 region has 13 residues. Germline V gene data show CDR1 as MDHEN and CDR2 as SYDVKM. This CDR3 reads CASSLSKNYEQYF. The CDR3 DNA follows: TGTGCCAGCAGTTTATCTAAAAACTACGAGCAGTACTTC.

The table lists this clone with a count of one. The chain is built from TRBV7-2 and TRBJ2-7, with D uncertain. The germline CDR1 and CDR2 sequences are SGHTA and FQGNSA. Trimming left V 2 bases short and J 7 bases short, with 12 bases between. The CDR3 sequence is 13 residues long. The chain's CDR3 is CASSLNGIPEQYF. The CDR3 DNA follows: TGTGCCAGCAGCTTAAATGGTATTCCGGAGCAGTACTTC.

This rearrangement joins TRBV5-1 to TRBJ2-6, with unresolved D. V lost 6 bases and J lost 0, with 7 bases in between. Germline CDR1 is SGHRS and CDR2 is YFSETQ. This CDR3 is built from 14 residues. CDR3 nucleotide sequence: TGCGCCAGCAAACAAGACTCTGGGGCCAACGTCCTGACTTTC. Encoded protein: CASKQDSGANVLTF.

As DNA, the CDR3 is TGTGCCAGCAGCCAAGATCTCCTGACAGGGGACGAAAAACTGTTTTTT. Translating gives CASSQDLLTGDEKLFF. The rearrangement links TRBV3-1 (or the pseudogene TRBV3-2) to TRBJ1-4, with 8 nucleotides matching TRBD1. This CDR3 comprises 16 residues. Unmatched junction bases numbered 8, after V lost 0 bases and J lost 8 bases. Germline CDR1 is LGHDT and CDR2 is YNNKEL (reference sequence).

The CDR3 region is CASVHSRGRWDEQFF. The CDR3 region has the DNA TGTGCCAGCGTGCATTCTCGCGGGAGATGGGATGAGCAGTTCTTC. The chain couples TRBV28 to TRBJ2-1; 7 bases are shared with TRBD2. This CDR3 comprises 15 residues. V trimming: 8 bases; J trimming: 8 bases; junction bases outside the gene matches: 15. Germline V gives CDR1 MDHEN, CDR2 SYDVKM.

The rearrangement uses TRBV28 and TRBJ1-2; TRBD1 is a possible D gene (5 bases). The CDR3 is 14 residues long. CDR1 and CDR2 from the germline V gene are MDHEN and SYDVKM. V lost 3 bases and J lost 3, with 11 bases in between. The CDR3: CASSLSGDYYGYTF. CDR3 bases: TGTGCCAGCAGTTTGTCCGGGGACTACTATGGCTACACCTTC.

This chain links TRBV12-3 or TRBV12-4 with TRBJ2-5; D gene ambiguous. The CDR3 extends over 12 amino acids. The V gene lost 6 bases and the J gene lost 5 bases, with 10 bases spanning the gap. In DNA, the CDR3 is TGTGCCAGCAGAGGCCTGGTGGAGACCCAGTACTTC. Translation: CASRGLVETQYF.

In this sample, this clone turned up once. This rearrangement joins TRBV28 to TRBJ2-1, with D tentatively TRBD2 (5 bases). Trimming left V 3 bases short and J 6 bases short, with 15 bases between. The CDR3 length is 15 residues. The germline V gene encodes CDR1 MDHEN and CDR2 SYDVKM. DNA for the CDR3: TGTGCCAGCAGTTTCTCCGGCCGGGGTACCAATGAGCAGTTCTTC. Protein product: CASSFSGRGTNEQFF.

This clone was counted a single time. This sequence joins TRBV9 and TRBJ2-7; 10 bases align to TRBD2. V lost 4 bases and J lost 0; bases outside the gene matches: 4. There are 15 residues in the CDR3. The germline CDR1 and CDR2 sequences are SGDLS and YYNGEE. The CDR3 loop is CASSLGTSVSYEQYF. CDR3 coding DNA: TGTGCCAGCAGCCTGGGGACTAGCGTCTCCTACGAGCAGTACTTC.

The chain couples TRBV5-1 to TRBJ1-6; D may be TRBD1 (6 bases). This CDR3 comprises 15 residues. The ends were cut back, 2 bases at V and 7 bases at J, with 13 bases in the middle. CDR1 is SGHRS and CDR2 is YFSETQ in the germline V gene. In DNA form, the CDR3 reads TGCGCCAGCAGCTTAGGGGGTCCGTGGAATTCACCCCTCCACTTT. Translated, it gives CASSLGGPWNSPLHF.

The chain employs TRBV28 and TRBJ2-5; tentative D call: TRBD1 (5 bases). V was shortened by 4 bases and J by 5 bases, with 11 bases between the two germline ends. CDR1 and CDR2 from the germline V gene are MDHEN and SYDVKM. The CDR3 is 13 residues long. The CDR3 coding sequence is TGTGCCAGCAGTTCCAGGGTGACGGAGACCCAGTACTTC. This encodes CASSSRVTETQYF.